This TCR beta chain was identified during a study of T cell repertoires in cytomegalovirus infection. This CDR3 comprises 15 residues. Germline V gives CDR1 SGHDT, CDR2 YYEEEE. V lost 4 bases to trimming and J lost 7 bases, with 18 bases between them. One entry per CDR3 protein, called by TCRdb with MiXCR from the reads. Altogether some 200,000 distinct CDR3 sequences are present, approximately 38% being singletons, with the ten largest covering approximately 59%. As concerns this clonotype: Its antigen is not known.

Sample: CD8+ T cells from cultured PBMCs, taken from culture after CMV antigen stimulation. The source is a human donor in good health (CMV status not recorded). Some clones in this sample may be carry-over from other donors' samples. The V call is TRBV5-6, the J call TRBJ2-1; weak D call: TRBD2 (7 bases). The CDR3 region is CASSGGGYSWNEQFF. The CDR3 bases are TGTGCCAGCAGCGGGGGGGGCTATAGCTGGAATGAGCAGTTCTTC. Using reference TRBV5-6 and TRBJ2-1 for the parts outside the CDR3, the full variable domain is DAGVTQSPTHLIKTRGQQVTLRCSPKSGHDTVSWYQQALGQGPQFIFQYYEEEERQRGNFPDRFSGHQFPNYSSELNVNALLLGDSALYLCASSGGGYSWNEQFFGPGTRLTVL.